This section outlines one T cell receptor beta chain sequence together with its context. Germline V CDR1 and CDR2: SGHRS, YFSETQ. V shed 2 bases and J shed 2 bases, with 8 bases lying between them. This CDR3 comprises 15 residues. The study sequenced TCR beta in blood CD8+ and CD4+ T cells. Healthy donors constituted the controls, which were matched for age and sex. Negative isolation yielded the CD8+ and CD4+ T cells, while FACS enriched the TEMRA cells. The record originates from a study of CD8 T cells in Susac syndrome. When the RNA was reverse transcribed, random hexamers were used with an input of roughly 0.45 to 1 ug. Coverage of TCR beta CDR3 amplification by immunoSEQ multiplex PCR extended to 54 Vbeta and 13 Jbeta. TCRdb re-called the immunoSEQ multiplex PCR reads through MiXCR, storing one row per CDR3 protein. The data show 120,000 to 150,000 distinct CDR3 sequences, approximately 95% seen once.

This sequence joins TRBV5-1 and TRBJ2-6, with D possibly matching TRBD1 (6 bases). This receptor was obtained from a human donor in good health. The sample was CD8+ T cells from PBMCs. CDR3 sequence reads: CASSLAGAGANVLTF. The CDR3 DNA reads TGCGCCAGCAGCTTAGCAGGGGCTGGGGCCAACGTCCTGACTTTC.